Listed here is a single T cell receptor (beta chain). In the original workflow: Researchers report that nucleated cell counts were estimated from reference gene primer amplification. TCRdb keeps only in-frame clones here, not all; method: immunoSEQ multiplex PCR. D and trimming come from the DNA, and the V and J calls and clone size come from that table. The table has 250,000 or so clones, 88% seen once. This specimen comes from a study of blood T cell repertoires in COVID-19. At the level of the study: Samples came from the United States, Italy and Spain, spanning acute and convalescent COVID-19. T cells, B-cell-depleted T cells, or PBMCs supplied cDNA or gDNA.

CDR1 is MNHEY and CDR2 is SVGAGI in the germline V gene. The CDR3 length is 16 residues. J gave up 1 base and V 1 base, and 7 bases lay outside the gene matches. The receptor was isolated from a man older than 75 with acute or convalescent COVID-19. The chain has TRBV6-5 and TRBJ2-7; 7 bases are a match to TRBD1. Sequencing was done on a sample of peripheral blood. CDR3 amino acids: CASSYYGTAPSYEQYF. Written as DNA, the CDR3 is TGTGCCAGCAGTTACTACGGGACAGCACCTTCCTACGAGCAGTACTTC.